This T cell receptor (beta chain) was sequenced during a study of blood T cell repertoires in COVID-19. As for the study in general: There were acute and convalescent COVID-19 samples, and they came from the United States, Italy and Spain. PBMCs, B-cell-depleted T cells, or T cells provided the cDNA or gDNA that made up the material.

CDR3 size: 19 residues. Trimming took 0 bases from V and 5 from J, leaving 22 bases between them. CDR1 and CDR2 (germline): SEHNR, FQNEAQ (reference sequence). Only in-frame clones appear in the TCRdb table, and some are missing; sequencing was by immunoSEQ multiplex PCR. Of roughly 87,000 clones in the sample, roughly 86% were seen once. Sequences were obtained from peripheral blood. The sequence was collected from a man between 45 and 60 years old with active COVID-19. The chain is built from TRBV7-9 and TRBJ2-2; tentative D call: TRBD2 (5 bases). This CDR3 is CASSLAELDGGFSTGELFF. The CDR3, as DNA: TGTGCCAGCAGCTTAGCTGAATTAGACGGAGGATTTAGTACCGGGGAGCTGTTTTTT.